Each of the 17 T cell receptor beta chains below was sequenced from the same sample in a study of technical replicates of blood from several donors. Method: immunoSEQ multiplex PCR; TCRdb's copy keeps in-frame clones and lacks some. The sample includes tens of thousands of clones, around 94% of them seen just once. The sequencing input was T cells isolated from PBMCs. These receptors originate from a human donor in good health.

V is TRBV27 and J is TRBJ1-4; tentatively, D is TRBD1 (6 bases). Germline CDR1 and CDR2: MNHEY and SMNVEV (reference sequence). The V end was cut by 5 bases, the J end by 7 bases, with 17 bases between. The CDR3 length is 15 residues. The CDR3 bases are TGTGCCAGCAGTCCTCGACAGGAACTAATTGAAAAACTGTTTTTT. As protein: CASSPRQELIEKLFF.

The chain uses TRBV28 and TRBJ2-5, with D possibly matching TRBD1 (5 bases). The CDR3 runs to 14 residues. V was shortened by 1 base and J by 5 bases, with 11 bases between the two germline ends. Per germline, CDR1 MDHEN and CDR2 SYDVKM. In DNA form, the CDR3 reads TGTGCCAGCAGTTTATTGGCAGGGATGGAGACCCAGTACTTC. Translating gives CASSLLAGMETQYF.

This chain uses TRBV7-2 with TRBJ1-1; D remains ambiguous. The germline gives CDR1 SGHTA, CDR2 FQGNSA. The CDR3 loop spans 15 amino acids. V lost 2 bases and J lost 0, with 10 bases in between. The CDR3 region is CASSLSWAMNTEAFF. Written as DNA, the CDR3 is TGTGCCAGCAGCTTAAGTTGGGCTATGAACACTGAAGCTTTCTTT. Combining the CDR3 with reference TRBV7-2 and TRBJ1-1 gives the whole variable domain GAGVSQSPSNKVTEKGKDVELRCDPISGHTALYWYRQSLGQGLEFLIYFQGNSAPDKSGLPSDRFSAERTGGSVSTLTIQRTQQEDSAVYLCASSLSWAMNTEAFFGQGTRLTVV.

This clone was counted a single time. The chain combines TRBV7-9 with TRBJ1-1; D may be TRBD1 (5 bases). CDR3 length equals 15 residues. Germline V gives CDR1 SEHNR, CDR2 FQNEAQ (reference sequence). Between the trimmed V and J ends, which lost 8 bases and 4 bases, there was a span of 20 bases. This CDR3 is CASVSLGDKATEAFF. The CDR3 nucleotides are TGTGCCAGCGTATCCCTAGGGGATAAGGCCACTGAAGCTTTCTTT.

The chain carries TRBV11-2 and TRBJ1-1; D possibly corresponds to TRBD1 (5 bases). Germline V lookup: CDR1 SGHAT, CDR2 FQNNGV. Trimming removed 1 base at V and 1 base at J, with 16 bases between. CDR3 length equals 17 residues. DNA of the CDR3: TGTGCCAGCAGCTTAGTTAAGGGGAATGCCGAGAACACTGAAGCTTTCTTT. It is translated as CASSLVKGNAENTEAFF.

This clone was picked up a small number of times. This chain joins TRBV5-1 and TRBJ2-3, with 7 bases lining up with TRBD2. Germline CDR1 reads SGHRS; CDR2 reads YFSETQ. V trimming: 0 bases; J trimming: 1 base; junction bases outside the gene matches: 8. CDR3 size: 17 residues. CDR3 loop: CASSLESATSGTDTQYF. In DNA form, the CDR3 reads TGCGCCAGCAGCTTGGAGTCGGCTACTAGCGGCACAGATACGCAGTATTTT.

J is TRBJ2-1 and V is TRBV29-1, with TRBD2 matching 13 bases. Per the germline V gene, CDR1 is SQVTM and CDR2 is ANQGSEA. J lost 5 bases, V lost 2 bases, and 9 bases had no gene match. The CDR3 covers 17 residues. This CDR3 reads CSVETGTSGKNDNEQFF. CDR3 bases: TGCAGCGTTGAAACCGGGACTAGCGGGAAAAACGACAATGAGCAGTTCTTC.

J is TRBJ2-6 and V is TRBV9; no reliable D call. Trimming removed 4 bases from V and 0 bases from J, with 5 bases in between. Germline CDR1 reads SGDLS; CDR2 reads YYNGEE. This CDR3 comprises 14 residues. The CDR3 spells CASSLSSGANVLTF. CDR3 sequence (DNA): TGTGCCAGCAGCCTTAGCTCTGGGGCCAACGTCCTGACTTTC.

The chain recombines TRBV14 with TRBJ2-1, with 12 bases identical to TRBD2. V was clipped by 0 bases and J by 7 bases; unmatched bases: 7. The CDR3 spans 17 residues. CDR1 is SGHDN, CDR2 FVKESK, per germline. This CDR3 is CASSQDPRTSGRNEQFF. DNA of the CDR3: TGTGCCAGCAGCCAAGATCCCAGAACTAGCGGGAGGAATGAGCAGTTCTTC.

The CDR3 reads CASSPMDSFDGYTF. The CDR3 nucleotides are TGTGCCAGCTCACCTATGGACAGTTTCGATGGCTACACCTTC. J is TRBJ1-2 and V is TRBV18, with D possibly being TRBD1 (6 bases). Per germline, CDR1 KGHSH and CDR2 LQKENI. V lost 3 bases, J lost 6 bases, and 14 bases lay in between. CDR3 size: 14 residues.

DNA for the CDR3: TGTGCCAGCAGCCAAATCCAGGGGAATGATCAGCCCCAGCATTTT. Its translation: CASSQIQGNDQPQHF. This chain links TRBV11-2 with TRBJ1-5; perhaps TRBD1 as D (6 bases). Germline V gene lookup returns CDR1 SGHAT and CDR2 FQNNGV. CDR3 length: 15 amino acids. Trimming left V 5 bases short and J 5 bases short, with 16 bases between.

This clone was seen just once. The chain carries TRBV2 and TRBJ2-5; no clear D. Trimming took 4 bases from V and 3 from J, leaving 9 bases between them. The CDR3 is 13 residues long. Looked up from germline, CDR1 is SNHLY and CDR2 is FYNNEI. The CDR3 region is CASSGAEEETQYF. As DNA, the CDR3 is TGTGCCAGCAGTGGCGCGGAAGAAGAGACCCAGTACTTC.

This chain links TRBV19 with TRBJ1-4; D call uncertain. The CDR3 sequence is 14 residues long. From germline, CDR1 is LNHDA and CDR2 SQIVND (reference sequence). With 5 bases removed from V and 4 bases from J, the gap between germline ends came to 11 bases. CDR3 coding DNA: TGTGCCAGTAGTCCCCAGGAGGGTAATGAAAAACTGTTTTTT. Its translation: CASSPQEGNEKLFF.

The chain is built from TRBV30 and TRBJ1-1; D is unclear. The CDR3 runs to 10 residues. Germline loops: CDR1 GTSNPN, CDR2 SVGIG (reference sequence). V was clipped by 2 bases and J by 10 bases, with 8 bases between them. The CDR3 is CAWSPEGAFF. The CDR3 bases are TGTGCCTGGAGTCCAGAGGGAGCTTTCTTT.

The chain couples TRBV7-8 to TRBJ1-4, with no clear D. Looked up from germline, CDR1 is SGHVS and CDR2 is FQNEAQ. V gave up 4 bases and J gave up 14 bases, with 17 bases separating them. CDR3 length: 13 residues. The CDR3 is CASSSARYHELFF. The CDR3 bases are TGTGCCAGCAGCTCCGCTCGTTACCATGAGCTGTTTTTT.

The chain couples TRBV5-1 to TRBJ1-1; tentatively, D is TRBD1 (5 bases). Germline V gene lookup returns CDR1 SGHRS and CDR2 YFSETQ. V gave up 4 bases and J gave up 1 base, with 17 bases separating them. This CDR3 contains 16 residues. In nucleotides, the CDR3 is TGCGCCAGCAGCCCGGTGTCGTCGGGGGGGAACACTGAAGCTTTCTTT. Encoded protein: CASSPVSSGGNTEAFF.

This sequence joins TRBV7-8 and TRBJ2-7; D gene uncertain. The V and J ends lost 5 bases and 4 bases respectively, with 9 bases between them. The V gene's germline CDR1 is SGHVS and CDR2 FQNEAQ. This CDR3 region has 12 residues. This chain's CDR3 is CASSPFGYEQYF. In DNA form, the CDR3 reads TGTGCCAGCAGCCCGTTCGGGTACGAGCAGTACTTC.